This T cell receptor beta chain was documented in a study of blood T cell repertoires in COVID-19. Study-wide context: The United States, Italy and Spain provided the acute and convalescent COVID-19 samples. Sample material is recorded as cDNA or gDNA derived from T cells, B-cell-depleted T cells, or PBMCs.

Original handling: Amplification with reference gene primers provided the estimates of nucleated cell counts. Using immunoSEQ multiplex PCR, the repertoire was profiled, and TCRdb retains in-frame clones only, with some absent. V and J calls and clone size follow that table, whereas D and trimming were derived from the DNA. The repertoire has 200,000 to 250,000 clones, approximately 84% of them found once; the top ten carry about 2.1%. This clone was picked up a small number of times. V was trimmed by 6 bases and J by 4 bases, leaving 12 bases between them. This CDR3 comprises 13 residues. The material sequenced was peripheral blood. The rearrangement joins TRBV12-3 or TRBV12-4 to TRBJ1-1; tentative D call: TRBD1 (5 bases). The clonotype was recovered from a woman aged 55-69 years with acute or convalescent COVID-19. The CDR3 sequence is CASRTQGATEAFF. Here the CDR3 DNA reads TGTGCCAGCAGGACCCAGGGTGCCACTGAAGCTTTCTTT.